This T cell receptor beta chain was obtained from a study of neoadjuvant anti-PD-1 for oral cavity cancer. The CDR3 has 16 amino acids. V lost 6 bases, J lost 6 bases, and 12 bases stayed unmatched. Germline-derived CDR1 and CDR2 are LNHDA and SQIVND (reference sequence). Clones were sequenced by immunoSEQ multiplex PCR, and TCRdb holds only the in-frame ones, with some missing. Among about 14,000 clones listed, 70% were seen once. The TCR comes from a person between 40 and 85 years old with oral cavity squamous cell carcinoma. This chain connects TRBV19 to TRBJ1-1; 11 bases map to TRBD1. The sequences come from PBMCs, collected before nivolumab (anti-PD-1) treatment. The CDR3 DNA reads TGTGCCAGTAGGCCTCGTCCCGGGACAGGGGGATCTGAAGCTTTCTTT. This codes for CASRPRPGTGGSEAFF.